This TCR beta chain was retrieved from a study of cytomegalovirus exposure and HLA in healthy donors. Study-level results: The study reported that TCR beta sequences accurately predicted HLA-A and HLA-B alleles in most subjects. According to reports, the classifier identified cytomegalovirus status with high specificity and sensitivity. TCR beta chains numbering roughly 150 were designated cytomegalovirus-associated.

The CDR3 contains 16 residues. CDR1 and CDR2 from the germline V gene are SGHTA and FQGNSA. About this clone itself: Its specificity is unknown. At one of its ends the junction is not consistent with the germline gene, which may arise from a read error.

Both 60 Vbeta primers and 13 Jbeta primers went into the PCR. Repertoires were generated with immunoSEQ multiplex PCR, while TCRdb's copy carries only in-frame clones and drops some. The sample has 150,000 to 200,000 clones, roughly four fifths seen once. The chain joins TRBV7-2 to TRBJ1-2; D is unresolved. The sequencing sample was made of PBMCs. The TCR originated in a woman aged 25 to 39 in good health and CMV-seropositive. The CDR3 DNA sequence: TGTGCCAGCACCTTAGACGGGAGACAATCCTCCTATGGCTACACCTTC. As protein: CASTLDGRQSSYGYTF.